The clone carrying this T cell receptor (beta chain) was counted between two and nine times. This specimen belongs to a study of OX40 agonist ivuxolimab in advanced cancers. The CDR3 has 14 residues. V lost 6 bases to trimming and J lost 4 bases, with 15 bases between them. Germline CDR1 is MGHRA and CDR2 is YSYEKL. Generated by immunoSEQ multiplex PCR, the TCRdb table keeps only in-frame clones and is missing some. Of 84,000 or so clones listed, roughly 90% are singletons. The sequence came from an adult with an advanced solid tumor such as melanoma, head and neck, liver or kidney cancer. The material was CD4+ or CD8+ T cells sorted from blood, obtained in a trial of the OX40 agonist ivuxolimab. The chain carries TRBV4-1 and TRBJ1-2; D remains unclear. The CDR3 protein is CASSPPAGVYGYTF. In nucleotides, the CDR3 is TGCGCCAGCAGTCCTCCGGCCGGGGTCTATGGCTACACCTTC.